Below, 20 T cell receptor beta chains from the same sample are listed, as sequenced in a study of response to subunit inactivated influenza vaccine (dated by TCRdb to 2017 to 2018). The method was RT-PCR. The sample was run on an Illumina HiSeq 2500. Through fastp at Q25 and MiXCR, TCRdb rebuilt clones from the public reads, retaining in-frame beta chains. Identical CDR3 protein sequences are pooled into one entry, listed with their most common genes and DNA. The sample table lists a few hundred thousand distinct CDR3 sequences, around 22% of them with a count of one. The ten largest clonotypes hold around a tenth of the sample. The sequencing used PBMCs from blood, collected around 22 months after vaccination. The receptors shown here come from a man aged 50 to 69 who received an inactivated influenza vaccine. Donor details come from another sample of the same person, matched by shared clones.

This clonotype was seen at least ten times. The J gene is TRBJ1-1, the V gene TRBV10-3, with no clear D. V lost 3 bases and J 1 base, leaving 12 bases between the germline ends. Germline V gives CDR1 ENHRY, CDR2 SYGVKD. CDR3 length: 15 residues. The CDR3 spells CAISDFIGWNTEAFF. The CDR3 nucleotides are TGTGCCATCAGTGATTTCATTGGGTGGAACACTGAAGCTTTCTTT.

This clonotype was seen only a few times. This chain links TRBV20-1 with TRBJ1-6; D call uncertain. Deletions cut 3 bases from V and 4 bases from J, with 13 bases between. The CDR3 is 15 amino acids. Germline V gives CDR1 DFQATT, CDR2 SNEGSKA (reference sequence). The chain's CDR3 is CSASKGGNYNSPLHF. The CDR3 nucleotides read TGCAGTGCTAGCAAGGGCGGAAATTATAATTCACCCCTCCACTTT.

This clonotype was counted many times. The chain has TRBV7-9 and TRBJ2-1; the D is unclear. This CDR3 has 14 residues. V was pared by 1 base and J by 4 bases, with 8 bases between. CDR1 SEHNR and CDR2 FQNEAQ come from the germline V gene (reference sequence). Here the CDR3 reads CASSLVFGYNEQFF. In DNA, the CDR3 is TGTGCCAGCAGCTTAGTGTTCGGGTACAATGAGCAGTTCTTC.

The chain joins TRBV20-1 to TRBJ2-3; 8 bases line up with TRBD2. From germline, CDR1 is DFQATT and CDR2 SNEGSKA (reference sequence). The J segment lost 5 bases and the V segment lost 5 bases, leaving 12 bases of the junction unmatched. This CDR3 spans 15 amino acids. CDR3 in DNA: TGCAGTGCTCTTAGTCTTGGGACTAGATTAGATACGCAGTATTTT. Translating gives CSALSLGTRLDTQYF.

This clonotype occurred a few times. The V and J genes are TRBV28 and TRBJ2-7; TRBD1 matches at 7 bases. Germline CDR1 MDHEN, CDR2 SYDVKM. The junction had 12 bases not matched to a gene; V was cut back by 7 bases and J by 6 bases. The CDR3 is 14 amino acids. DNA of the CDR3: TGTGCCAGCATTCCGACAGGGCAAGGGGGCGAGCAGTACTTC. Amino acids: CASIPTGQGGEQYF. Filled out from reference TRBV28 and TRBJ2-7, the complete variable domain reads DVKVTQSSRYLVKRTGEKVFLECVQDMDHENMFWYRQDPGLGLRLIYFSYDVKMKEKGDIPEGYSVSREKKERFSLILESASTNQTSMYLCASIPTGQGGEQYFGPGTRLTVT.

The V gene is TRBV5-1, the J gene TRBJ2-7, with D possibly TRBD1 on 6 matching bases. With 5 bases removed from V and 0 bases from J, the gap between germline ends came to 12 bases. The CDR3 covers 14 residues. CDR1 and CDR2 from the germline V gene are SGHRS and YFSETQ. CDR3 amino acids: CASRARQASYEQYF. The CDR3 region has the DNA TGCGCCAGCAGGGCGAGACAGGCCTCCTACGAGCAGTACTTC. Drawing the rest from reference TRBV5-1 and TRBJ2-7, the complete variable domain is KAGVTQTPRYLIKTRGQQVTLSCSPISGHRSVSWYQQTPGQGLQFLFEYFSETQRNKGNFPGRFSGRQFSNSRSEMNVSTLELGDSALYLCASRARQASYEQYFGPGTRLTVT.

J is TRBJ2-1 and V is TRBV12-3 or TRBV12-4, with TRBD2 as a possible D gene (6 bases). V was trimmed by 6 bases and J by 5 bases, leaving 14 bases between them. The CDR3 is 14 amino acids. The CDR3, as DNA: TGTGCCAGCAGGGGGGGACGGATAAACAATGAGCAGTTCTTC. Its protein is CASRGGRINNEQFF.

V gene TRBV18 combines with J gene TRBJ2-5; TRBD1 aligns across 10 bases. This CDR3 is built from 16 residues. CDR1 and CDR2 (germline): KGHSH, LQKENI. Germline trimming cut 3 bases from V and 3 bases from J; bases unmatched to any gene: 7. The CDR3 here is CASSPITGQGEETQYF. The CDR3 DNA follows: TGTGCCAGCTCACCTATAACAGGACAGGGGGAAGAGACCCAGTACTTC.

The rearrangement joins TRBV19 to TRBJ1-1; 7 bases line up with TRBD1. The CDR3 loop spans 13 amino acids. Losses at the gene ends were 4 bases for V and 4 bases for J; bases not matched to a gene: 3. In germline, CDR1 is LNHDA, CDR2 SQIVND (reference sequence). The CDR3 coding sequence is TGTGCCAGTAGTAACAGGGGTGTCACTGAAGCTTTCTTT. Its translation is CASSNRGVTEAFF.

The chain has TRBV21-1 and TRBJ2-7; the D call in the table, TRBD1, was not verified against the DNA. TRBV21-1 is classified as a pseudogene. The CDR3 length is 14 residues. CDR3 region: CASSNPGTDYEQYF. The CDR3 DNA reads TGTGCCAGCAGCAACCCCGGGACAGACTACGAGCAGTACTTC.

The chain employs TRBV29-1 and TRBJ2-5; D may be TRBD2 (5 bases). The V gene's germline CDR1 is SQVTM and CDR2 ANQGSEA. The V and J ends lost 7 bases and 2 bases respectively, with 17 bases between them. The CDR3 totals 14 residues. The CDR3 DNA is TGCAGCGCAAACCCGGGGTTTCGGCAAGAGACCCAGTACTTC. It is translated as CSANPGFRQETQYF.

V gene TRBV20-1 combines with J gene TRBJ1-6; D remains ambiguous. Trimming took off 3 bases at V and 7 bases at J, with 10 bases between the two ends. Germline loops: CDR1 DFQATT, CDR2 SNEGSKA (reference sequence). The CDR3 length is 13 residues. CDR3 sequence reads: CSASEMGNSPLHF. The CDR3 nucleotides read TGCAGTGCTAGTGAGATGGGAAATTCACCCCTCCACTTT.

This clonotype was seen many times. The chain uses TRBV7-9 and TRBJ1-2; D gene ambiguous. Germline lookup yields CDR1 SEHNR and CDR2 FQNEAQ (reference sequence). The ends were cut back, 1 base at V and 2 bases at J, with 8 bases in the middle. CDR3 length equals 14 residues. The CDR3 loop is CASSLVLANYGYTF. CDR3 DNA sequence: TGTGCCAGCAGCTTAGTTCTGGCGAACTATGGCTACACCTTC.

A few counts support this clonotype. The chain employs TRBV25-1 and TRBJ2-4; no clear D. Trimming stripped 4 bases from V and 5 bases from J, with 18 bases between. CDR3 length equals 16 residues. CDR1 is MGHDK, CDR2 SYGVNS, per germline. In DNA form, the CDR3 reads TGTGCCAGCAGTGTAGGTTCAGGCCCAAGGGAAAACATTCAGTACTTC. It is translated as CASSVGSGPRENIQYF.

Only a few counts were recorded for this clonotype. The CDR3 nucleotides read TGTGCCAGCAGTTATTCCTTAGAAAGTGAAAAACTGTTTTTT. It is translated as CASSYSLESEKLFF. The rearrangement uses TRBV6-5 and TRBJ1-4; D ambiguous. V shed 3 bases and J shed 7 bases, with 12 bases lying between them. Germline assignment: CDR1 MNHEY and CDR2 SVGAGI. This CDR3 is built from 14 residues.

J is TRBJ2-7 and V is TRBV20-1; D might be TRBD1 or TRBD2, each matching 5 bases. Trimming took off 6 bases at V and 0 bases at J, with 15 bases between the two ends. The germline V gene encodes CDR1 DFQATT and CDR2 SNEGSKA (reference sequence). This CDR3 region has 14 residues. CDR3 nucleotide sequence: TGCAGTGCCACCTGGGGGTCGAGCTCCTACGAGCAGTACTTC. Its translation: CSATWGSSSYEQYF.

A few counts support this clonotype. J is TRBJ1-5 and V is TRBV18; D possibly corresponds to TRBD1 (5 bases). The CDR3 has 14 amino acids. Germline CDR1 reads KGHSH; CDR2 reads LQKENI. Trimming removed 2 bases from V and 6 bases from J, with 11 bases in between. CDR3 sequence: CASSPLGGSQPQHF. For the CDR3, the DNA is TGTGCCAGCTCACCATTGGGGGGTAGTCAGCCCCAGCATTTT. The entire variable domain, with the rest obtained from reference TRBV18 and TRBJ1-5, is as follows: NAGVMQNPRHLVRRRGQEARLRCSPMKGHSHVYWYRQLPEEGLKFMVYLQKENIIDESGMPKERFSAEFPKEGPSILRIQQVVRGDSAAYFCASSPLGGSQPQHFGDGTRLSIL.

This clonotype was observed a few times. Lacking the conserved final phenylalanine or tryptophan, this CDR3 likely reflects a read error. The genes are TRBV7-9 and TRBJ1-1, with a weak D call TRBD1 (6 bases). This CDR3 is built from 16 residues. The germline gives CDR1 SEHNR, CDR2 FQNEAQ (reference sequence). The V and J ends lost 0 bases and 5 bases respectively, with 16 bases between them. The CDR3 region is CASSLAGSRGLTEAFS. Here the CDR3 DNA reads TGTGCCAGCAGCTTAGCAGGTAGCAGGGGATTGACTGAAGCTTTCAGT.

This clonotype was seen only a few times. V usage is TRBV7-9 and J usage is TRBJ1-1; TRBD1 might be the D (5 bases). V lost 3 bases, J lost 2 bases, and 10 bases lay in between. The CDR3 totals 14 residues. Per germline, CDR1 SEHNR and CDR2 FQNEAQ (reference sequence). Written as DNA, the CDR3 is TGTGCCAGCAGCTTTACAGGCCGAAACACTGAAGCTTTCTTT. Its protein is CASSFTGRNTEAFF.

The sample holds many counts of this clonotype. The chain recombines TRBV6-1 with TRBJ1-1; possible D gene TRBD1, 6 bases. Trimming removed 6 bases from V and 9 bases from J, with 17 bases in between. The CDR3 sequence is 13 residues long. Germline assignment: CDR1 MNHNS and CDR2 SASEGT. CDR3 DNA sequence: TGTGCCAGCAGCTTTCTGGGAGGGGACAAAGCTTTCTTT. It translates to CASSFLGGDKAFF.